Listed below are T cell receptor beta chains from one sample, sequenced in a study of blood T cell repertoires in COVID-19. The protocol was immunoSEQ multiplex PCR, while the TCRdb copy is restricted to in-frame clones and leaves out a portion. The data hold around 200,000 clones, with around 84% observed a single time. The specimen sequenced was peripheral blood. The receptor source for this set is a woman aged 80 or over with active or convalescent COVID-19. Each CDR3 is given with its conserved first and last residue. The D gene is left open where the match is weak. Where a row states a size, it is once, few, many or the class of an expanded clone; other rows omit it.

>TRBJ2-5|TRBV29-1|-|-
CSAIPDSQETQYF
TGCAGCGCAATACCAGACAGTCAAGAGACCCAGTACTTC
>TRBJ2-7|TRBV7-9|-|-
CASSDPTGGRDQPEQYF
TGTGCCAGCAGCGATCCGACGGGGGGCCGGGACCAGCCAGAGCAGTACTTC
>TRBJ2-3|TRBV4-3|-|-
CASSQDTGKDTQYF
TGCGCCAGCAGCCAAGATACAGGGAAAGATACGCAGTATTTT
>TRBJ2-5|TRBV7-8|-|-
CASSPVGSETQYF
TGTGCCAGCAGCCCGGTCGGGTCGGAGACCCAGTACTTC
>TRBJ2-1|TRBV5-1|-|TRBD1
CASSSGSGTGANEQFF
TGCGCCAGCAGCTCGGGTTCCGGGACAGGGGCCAATGAGCAGTTCTTC
>TRBJ1-5|TRBV19|-|-
CASIGRGYSNQPQHF
TGTGCCAGTATTGGGAGGGGGTATAGCAATCAGCCCCAGCATTTT
>TRBJ1-6|TRBV3-1/TRBV3-2|-|TRBD1
CASSLSRDRQSSYNSPLHF
TGTGCCAGCAGCCTGTCCCGGGACAGGCAGAGCTCCTATAATTCACCCCTCCACTTT
>TRBJ2-3|TRBV19|-|TRBD2
CASSSRTSGSRDTQYF
TGTGCCAGTAGTTCCCGGACTAGCGGGAGTCGGGATACGCAGTATTTT
>TRBJ2-2|TRBV6-2/TRBV6-3|-|TRBD1
CASSYSRGQRGELFF
TGTGCCAGCAGTTACTCGAGGGGGCAGCGCGGGGAGCTGTTTTTT
>TRBJ2-1|TRBV12-3/TRBV12-4|-|-
CASSLSSYNEQFF
TGTGCCAGCAGTTTGAGCTCCTACAATGAGCAGTTCTTC
>TRBJ1-2|TRBV19|-|-
CASSIQVGGYTF
TGTGCCAGTAGTATACAGGTCGGAGGCTACACCTTC
>TRBJ2-7|TRBV7-9|-|-
CASSSVGAGSYEQYF
TGTGCCAGCAGCTCGGTTGGGGCGGGATCATACGAGCAGTACTTC
>TRBJ1-5|TRBV6-1|-|TRBD1
CASSERGQRNQPQHF
TGTGCCAGCAGTGAAAGGGGACAGCGCAATCAGCCCCAGCATTTT
>TRBJ1-2|TRBV7-2|few|-
CASSPRGGAANYGYTF
TGTGCCAGCAGCCCCCGGGGGGGAGCAGCTAACTATGGCTACACCTTC
>TRBJ2-3|TRBV2|-|-
CASSEAFGFSTGRTDTQYF
TGTGCCAGCAGTGAAGCCTTCGGCTTCTCCACGGGGAGGACAGATACGCAGTATTTT
>TRBJ2-7|TRBV20-1|-|-
CSASRGAAGIYEQYF
TGCAGTGCTAGTCGGGGAGCTGCGGGGATCTACGAGCAGTACTTC
>TRBJ1-2|TRBV19|-|TRBD1
CASSIVWQGANYGYTF
TGTGCCAGTAGTATAGTGTGGCAGGGGGCTAACTATGGCTACACCTTC
>TRBJ2-3|TRBV5-1|-|TRBD2
CASSQGLAASTDTQYF
TGCGCCAGCAGCCAAGGACTAGCGGCCAGCACAGATACGCAGTATTTT
>TRBJ2-2|TRBV7-3|-|TRBD1
CASSLMGQGNTGELFF
TGTGCCAGCAGCTTAATGGGACAGGGTAACACCGGGGAGCTGTTTTTT
>TRBJ2-2|TRBV5-6|-|-
CASSPRQVDSGELFF
TGTGCCAGCAGCCCCCGACAGGTTGATAGCGGGGAGCTGTTTTTT
>TRBJ2-1|TRBV7-8|-|-
CASSLTSNPYNEQFF
TGTGCCAGCAGCTTGACAAGCAATCCCTACAATGAGCAGTTCTTC
>TRBJ2-1|TRBV2|-|TRBD2
CASSATSGRALRKFF
TGTGCCAGCAGTGCGACTAGCGGGAGGGCCTTAAGGAAGTTCTTC
>TRBJ1-4|TRBV6-2/TRBV6-3|-|TRBD1
CASSRTGTNREKLFF
TGTGCCAGCAGTAGGACAGGGACTAATAGAGAAAAACTGTTTTTT
>TRBJ1-1|TRBV19|-|TRBD1
CASIRTGRSTEAFF
TGTGCCAGTATCCGGACAGGGAGAAGTACTGAAGCTTTCTTT
>TRBJ1-1|TRBV18|-|-
CASSPPYGVNTEAFF
TGTGCCAGCTCACCACCGTACGGGGTGAACACTGAAGCTTTCTTT
>TRBJ1-1|TRBV19|-|-
CASSIGTPGPSTEAFF
TGTGCCAGTAGTATAGGTACTCCAGGGCCCTCCACTGAAGCTTTCTTT
>TRBJ1-3|TRBV9|-|-
CASGGVRTGNTIYF
TGTGCCAGCGGGGGGGTCCGAACAGGAAACACCATATATTTT
>TRBJ2-1|TRBV5-1|-|-
CASSLGGLDNEQFF
TGCGCCAGCAGCTTGGGAGGGTTGGACAATGAGCAGTTCTTC
>TRBJ2-6|TRBV6-4|-|-
CASSDSFYSGANVLTF
TGTGCCAGCAGTGACAGTTTCTACTCTGGGGCCAACGTCCTGACTTTC
>TRBJ2-7|TRBV7-2|-|TRBD2
CASSAGGLKEQYF
TGTGCCAGCAGCGCGGGAGGCCTAAAGGAGCAGTACTTC
>TRBJ2-2|TRBV5-1|few|-
CASSPEGTGELFF
TGCGCCAGCAGCCCGGAGGGCACCGGGGAGCTGTTTTTT
>TRBJ2-7|TRBV27|-|TRBD2
CASSPVLAGLGSYEQYF
TGTGCCAGCAGTCCCGTATTAGCGGGGCTGGGCTCCTACGAGCAGTACTTC
>TRBJ1-3|TRBV11-3|-|-
CASSFTHGSGNTIYF
TGTGCCAGCAGCTTTACCCACGGGTCTGGAAACACCATATATTTT
>TRBJ1-3|TRBV2|-|-
CASSVDRSSGNTIYF
TGTGCCAGCAGCGTTGACAGGAGCTCTGGAAACACCATATATTTT
>TRBJ1-1|TRBV5-1|once|-
CASSLLSDTEAFF
TGCGCCAGCAGCTTGCTGTCCGACACTGAAGCTTTCTTT
>TRBJ1-6|TRBV28|-|-
CASFQGSSYNSPLHF
TGTGCCAGTTTCCAGGGGAGCTCCTATAATTCACCCCTCCACTTT
>TRBJ2-3|TRBV5-1|-|TRBD2
CASSPGGGSDTQYF
TGCGCCAGCAGCCCCGGGGGGGGGTCAGATACGCAGTATTTT
>TRBJ1-5|TRBV30|few|-
CAWSGSLAGQPQHF
TGTGCCTGGAGTGGGAGCCTGGCCGGTCAGCCCCAGCATTTT
>TRBJ1-5|TRBV2|-|-
CASSEGRDIKPQHF
TGTGCCAGCAGTGAAGGCAGGGATATCAAGCCCCAGCATTTT
>TRBJ2-3|TRBV5-1|-|-
CASTIGGTDTQYF
TGCGCCAGCACCATAGGAGGCACAGATACGCAGTATTTT
>TRBJ2-7|TRBV28|-|TRBD2
CASRTSIYEQYF
TGTGCCAGCAGGACTAGCATCTACGAGCAGTACTTC
>TRBJ1-5|TRBV30|-|TRBD1
CAWSLQGNQPQHF
TGTGCCTGGAGTTTACAGGGGAATCAGCCCCAGCATTTT
>TRBJ2-3|TRBV5-1|-|TRBD1
CASSAARDRGPDTQYF
TGCGCCAGCAGCGCAGCCCGGGACAGGGGACCAGATACGCAGTATTTT
>TRBJ2-3|TRBV6-2/TRBV6-3|once|-
CASSPRFGRGDTQYF
TGTGCCAGCAGCCCCCGGTTCGGGCGGGGAGATACGCAGTATTTT
>TRBJ2-3|TRBV5-4|-|TRBD2
CASSAGLADNTQYF
TGTGCCAGCAGCGCGGGACTAGCGGACAATACGCAGTATTTT
>TRBJ1-3|TRBV7-9|-|-
CASSPGSGNTIYF
TGTGCCAGCAGCCCAGGATCTGGAAACACCATATATTTT
>TRBJ1-2|TRBV28|-|-
CATFGVAGSLNYGYTF
TGTGCCACCTTCGGCGTTGCGGGGAGCTTGAACTATGGCTACACCTTC
>TRBJ2-1|TRBV7-9|-|TRBD1
CASSLARDRTYNEQFF
TGTGCCAGCAGCTTAGCGCGGGACAGGACCTACAATGAGCAGTTCTTC
>TRBJ1-3|TRBV28|-|-
CASSLSGWGNTIYF
TGTGCCAGCAGTTTATCAGGGTGGGGAAACACCATATATTTT
>TRBJ2-3|TRBV29-1|-|TRBD1
CSVAGQGISTDTQYF
TGCAGCGTTGCGGGACAGGGGATCAGCACAGATACGCAGTATTTT
>TRBJ1-3|TRBV7-2|-|-
CASSLRGGAGNTIYF
TGTGCCAGCAGCTTGCGGGGTGGGGCTGGAAACACCATATATTTT
>TRBJ2-4|TRBV7-2|-|-
CASSLRENIQYF
TGTGCCAGCAGCTTAAGGGAGAACATTCAGTACTTC
>TRBJ2-5|TRBV11-3|-|-
CASSLLAAETQYF
TGTGCCAGCAGCTTACTAGCTGCGGAGACCCAGTACTTC
>TRBJ2-1|TRBV10-3|-|-
CAISESAQYGEQFF
TGTGCCATCAGTGAGTCGGCCCAGTATGGTGAGCAGTTCTTC
>TRBJ2-4|TRBV7-6|-|-
CASSLAAGPQLAKNIQYF
TGTGCCAGCAGCTTAGCCGCGGGTCCACAGTTAGCCAAAAACATTCAGTACTTC
>TRBJ2-2|TRBV9|few|TRBD1
CASSLRGHDTGELFF
TGTGCCAGCAGCCTCAGGGGGCACGACACCGGGGAGCTGTTTTTT